The text below deals with one T cell receptor beta chain. The antigen is undetermined. The source of the sample is a study of T cell responses to AZD1222 COVID-19 vaccine. Study-level findings and limits: White British people made up most donors, females outnumbered males, and clonal diversity was possibly underestimated. Baseline testing showed seropositivity in only six AZD1222 recipients. With two AZD1222 doses given, Spike-specific TCR breadth and depth both rose. Repertoires were collected only later (after the peak T cell response had occurred).

Profiling relied on immunoSEQ multiplex PCR, and the TCRdb table lists in-frame clones only, not all of them. Of under 150,000 clones listed, 70% to 90% are singletons. The CDR3 covers 12 residues. V gave up 2 bases and J gave up 0 bases, with 4 bases separating them. Looked up from germline, CDR1 is SQVTM and CDR2 is ANQGSEA. This receptor was obtained from an adult in good health. The input for sequencing was peripheral blood, taken on day 0 of AZD1222 vaccination. This chain links TRBV29-1 with TRBJ1-1; D is unresolved. Here the CDR3 DNA reads TGCAGCGTTGAATACATGAACACTGAAGCTTTCTTT. Translation gives CSVEYMNTEAFF.